This TCR beta chain appears in the sequencing data of a study of blood T cell repertoires in COVID-19 (dated by TCRdb to the early 2020s). Context from the whole study: Collaborator samples came from the United States, Italy and Spain and covered acute and convalescent phases of COVID-19. The prospective study material was composed of cDNA or gDNA derived from T cells, B-cell-depleted T cells, or PBMCs. The dataset comprised deeply sampled blood TCRbeta repertoires from subjects exposed to, actively infected with, or recovered from COVID-19. The repertoires were released in a freely available public database meant as a resource for research on the immune response to SARS-CoV-2. Samples were obtained from the ongoing ImmuneRACE study (first 160 participants) and from over a thousand subjects provided by 6 global collaborators. Sample metadata almost always included a de-identified subject ID, COVID-19 status, age in years and sex. Where available, HLA class I and class II types were obtained from metadata supplied by the sample provider rather than from assay-based typing. Paper-wide results and their limitations: Clinical and demographic metadata were provided uncurated, with the amount varying by source and participant.

About this clone: Its antigen is currently not known. The sample holds no much larger clone one base away, and base qualities are not on file.

TCRbeta CDR3 regions were amplified from genomic DNA by means of the immunoSEQ Assay, a bias-controlled multiplex PCR. As for the original processing: Nucleated cell counts per sample were estimated from amplification of reference gene primers within the assay. To quantify the absolute abundance of each unique TCRbeta CDR3 rearrangement, sequence reads were collapsed and filtered. For each sample, productive Simpson clonality was calculated as the square root of Simpson's diversity index over productive rearrangements. Sourced from immuneACCESS, this table was stored by TCRdb with only in-frame sequences that have V and J called. A share of the clones is absent; for the studies checked, an unresolved V gene accounts for under half, and the remainder has no known explanation. That table supplies the V and J calls and clone size; D and trimming were determined from the DNA. The sample records around 150,000 clones, 77% of which are singletons. The ten largest clones add up to roughly 8.9% of the sample.

V was cut back by 1 base and J by 5 bases, leaving a gap of 15 bases between them. The CDR3 runs 14 amino acids, cysteine and phenylalanine included. Only the CDR3 DNA stays, 42 bases, in frame from base 1. Per the germline V gene (reference sequence), GTSNPN is the CDR1 and SVGIG is the CDR2. The collaborating institutions used their own protocols to collect whole blood in K2EDTA tubes. For TCRbeta analysis, collaborators shipped samples in one of three forms: frozen whole blood, isolated PBMCs, or DNA extracted from either of those sample types. Recombination linked TRBV30 to TRBJ2-7; perhaps TRBD2 is the D gene, with 5 bases matching. The clonotype originates from a woman aged 45-60 years with active or convalescent COVID-19. The material sequenced was peripheral blood. The DNA is as follows: TGTGCCTGGAGTGATACTAGGTTTTCGGACGAGCAGTACTTC. The translation is CAWSDTRFSDEQYF.